This TCR beta chain comes out of a study of blood T cell repertoires in COVID-19. Measured with immunoSEQ multiplex PCR; TCRdb has only the in-frame clones, and not every one. The sample records about 56,000 clones, approximately 78% being singletons. The CDR3 has 16 amino acids. Germline assignment: CDR1 SGDLS and CDR2 YYNGEE. V dropped 4 bases and J dropped 2; count of bases not matched to a gene: 6. V usage is TRBV9 and J usage is TRBJ2-3; 11 bases match TRBD2. The source material was peripheral blood. The source of this sequence is a woman older than 75 with acute or convalescent COVID-19. The chain's CDR3 is CASSRGTSGYTDTQYF. CDR3 nucleotide sequence: TGTGCCAGCAGCCGTGGGACTAGCGGATACACAGATACGCAGTATTTT.